This TCR beta chain was found in a study of immune characterization of retroperitoneal liposarcoma. TCRdb reprocessed the PCR reads via MiXCR and lists one record per CDR3 protein. The top ten clones hold about 15% of a sample with several thousand distinct CDR3 sequences, roughly 39% of them seen once. Germline V lookup: CDR1 MNHEY, CDR2 SMNVEV (reference sequence). V shed 8 bases and J shed 5 bases, with 15 bases lying between them. There are 13 residues in the CDR3. The clonotype was recovered from a male donor with retroperitoneal liposarcoma. The chain carries TRBV27 and TRBJ1-1; D is possibly TRBD1 (5 bases). The sequencing input was tumor tissue. CDR3 in DNA: TGTGCCAGCTCCCCGTGGGGCAGTACTGAAGCTTTCTTT. This codes for CASSPWGSTEAFF.